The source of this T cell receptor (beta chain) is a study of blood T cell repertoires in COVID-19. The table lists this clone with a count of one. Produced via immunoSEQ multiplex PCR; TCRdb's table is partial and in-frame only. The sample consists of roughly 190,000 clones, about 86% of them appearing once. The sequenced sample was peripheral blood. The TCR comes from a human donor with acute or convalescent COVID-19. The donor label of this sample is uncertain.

The CDR3 DNA sequence: TGCGCCAGCAGCCAGTCCGGGACAGACAATGAGCAGTTCTTC. Translated, it gives CASSQSGTDNEQFF. V usage is TRBV5-1 and J usage is TRBJ2-1, with TRBD1 matching over 7 bases. V dropped 4 bases and J dropped 5; count of bases not matched to a gene: 6. CDR3 length: 14 amino acids. Germline values: CDR1 SGHRS, CDR2 YFSETQ.